This T cell receptor (beta chain) was identified in a study of T cell changes during pregnancy in multiple sclerosis. The length of the CDR3 is 12 residues. V lost 4 bases and J lost 4, with 6 bases in between. CDR1 is SGHDT and CDR2 is YYEEEE in the germline V gene. Only in-frame clones appear in the TCRdb table, and some are missing; sequencing was by immunoSEQ multiplex PCR. The sample has about 55,000 clones, less than 95% seen once. The receptor was isolated from a female donor with multiple sclerosis, enrolled in a pregnancy study. J is TRBJ1-5 and V is TRBV5-6; the D gene is possibly TRBD1 (5 bases). Sequenced here: CD8+ T cells from peripheral blood mononuclear cells, sampled after pregnancy. CDR3 coding DNA: TGTGCCAGCAGCAGGGGAAATCAGCCCCAGCATTTT. Amino acids: CASSRGNQPQHF.